What follows are 26 T cell receptor beta chains derived from one specimen sequenced in a study of blood T cell repertoires in COVID-19. The protocol was immunoSEQ multiplex PCR, while the TCRdb copy is restricted to in-frame clones and leaves out a portion. The sample has some 47,000 clones; more than 70% are singletons. The sequencing input was peripheral blood. These TCRs come from a woman in her sixties or seventies with acute or convalescent COVID-19.

V and J are TRBV18 and TRBJ1-6; 7 bases are shared with TRBD1. Germline V lookup: CDR1 KGHSH, CDR2 LQKENI. The CDR3 is made up of 15 amino acids. The trim removed 1 base at V and 7 bases at J, leaving 4 bases unmatched. For the CDR3, the DNA is TGTGCCAGCTCACCACGGTCGGGACAGAATTCACCCCTCCACTTT. This sequence encodes CASSPRSGQNSPLHF.

The table lists this clone with a few counts. The chain has TRBV28 and TRBJ1-5; 7 nucleotides line up with TRBD1. CDR1 and CDR2 (germline): MDHEN, SYDVKM. This CDR3 has 16 amino acids. Unmatched junction bases numbered 8, after V lost 2 bases and J lost 4 bases. The CDR3 coding sequence is TGTGCCAGCAGTTTAGGGACAGAGACTCTTAATCAGCCCCAGCATTTT. Translating gives CASSLGTETLNQPQHF.

The chain joins TRBV7-8 to TRBJ1-2, with 10 bases matching TRBD1. Germline CDR1 reads SGHVS; CDR2 reads FQNEAQ. V dropped 5 bases and J dropped 0; count of bases not matched to a gene: 9. CDR3 size: 17 residues. The CDR3 protein is CASSPKDRGLANYGYTF. DNA for the CDR3: TGTGCCAGCAGCCCAAAGGACAGGGGGTTAGCTAACTATGGCTACACCTTC.

The chain joins TRBV15 to TRBJ1-2; 11 nucleotides line up with TRBD1. This CDR3 has 14 amino acids. Germline CDR1 and CDR2: LNHNV and YYDKDF (reference sequence). Unmatched junction bases numbered 7, after V lost 6 bases and J lost 7 bases. CDR3 coding DNA: TGTGCCACCAGACCCTCCGGGACAGGGGGTGGCTACACCTTC. Translation gives CATRPSGTGGGYTF.

The chain links TRBV2 to TRBJ1-1; possibly TRBD1 for D (5 bases). The CDR3 sequence is 15 residues long. Trimming shortened V by 6 bases and J by 3 bases, and 17 bases separated the two germline ends. Germline assignment: CDR1 SNHLY and CDR2 FYNNEI. This CDR3 reads CASRDTGWVDTEAFF. CDR3 DNA: TGTGCCAGCAGAGATACAGGATGGGTTGACACTGAAGCTTTCTTT.

The V gene is TRBV29-1, the J gene TRBJ2-7, with D perhaps TRBD1 (6 bases). CDR3 length equals 12 residues. Germline loops: CDR1 SQVTM, CDR2 ANQGSEA. V dropped 6 bases and J dropped 4 bases, with 13 bases sitting between them. CDR3 protein: CSVRTVRYEQYF. The DNA of the CDR3 is TGCAGCGTCCGGACAGTCAGATACGAGCAGTACTTC.

This clone came up a few times. The rearrangement joins TRBV2 to TRBJ1-1; 7 bases align to TRBD1. The J segment lost 0 bases and the V segment lost 3 bases, leaving 7 bases of the junction unmatched. Germline loops: CDR1 SNHLY, CDR2 FYNNEI. The CDR3 sequence is 16 residues long. The CDR3 sequence: CASSEKTGALNTEAFF. The DNA for the CDR3 is TGTGCCAGCAGTGAGAAAACAGGGGCCCTGAACACTGAAGCTTTCTTT. Variable domain in full (rest from reference TRBV2 and TRBJ1-1): EPEVTQTPSHQVTQMGQEVILRCVPISNHLYFYWYRQILGQKVEFLVSFYNNEISEKSEIFDDQFSVERPDGSNFTLKIRSTKLEDSAMYFCASSEKTGALNTEAFFGQGTRLTVV.

The rearrangement links TRBV14 to TRBJ2-1; 8 positions agree with TRBD2. Per germline, CDR1 SGHDN and CDR2 FVKESK. Trimming at V came to 0 bases and at J to 9 bases, leaving 10 bases not matched to a gene. There are 16 residues in the CDR3. CDR3 residues: CASSQDLGTGGTEQFF. For the CDR3, the DNA is TGTGCCAGCAGCCAAGATCTCGGAACGGGGGGGACTGAGCAGTTCTTC.

The V and J genes are TRBV7-2 and TRBJ2-3; weak D call: TRBD1 (6 bases). The germline CDR1 and CDR2 sequences are SGHTA and FQGNSA. The CDR3 is made up of 13 amino acids. The V and J ends lost 5 bases and 5 bases respectively, with 11 bases between them. The CDR3 nucleotides are TGTGCCAGCAGCACAGGGTATCAAGATACGCAGTATTTT. It encodes CASSTGYQDTQYF. The full variable domain, completed using reference TRBV7-2 and TRBJ2-3, is GAGVSQSPSNKVTEKGKDVELRCDPISGHTALYWYRQSLGQGLEFLIYFQGNSAPDKSGLPSDRFSAERTGGSVSTLTIQRTQQEDSAVYLCASSTGYQDTQYFGPGTRLTVL.

The chain combines TRBV12-3 or TRBV12-4 with TRBJ2-7; TRBD1 matches at 7 bases. The CDR3 totals 13 residues. Trimming cost V 5 bases and J 4 bases; bases outside gene matches: 5. The CDR3 DNA reads TGTGCCAGCAGTCCCCGGGACAGTTACGAGCAGTACTTC. Its translation: CASSPRDSYEQYF.

This chain uses TRBV27 with TRBJ1-1; D perhaps matches TRBD1 (6 bases). Trimming took off 5 bases at V and 3 bases at J, with 13 bases between the two ends. Germline V gives CDR1 MNHEY, CDR2 SMNVEV (reference sequence). The CDR3 spans 14 residues. As DNA, the CDR3 is TGTGCCAGCAGTGATCAGGGGACCCACACTGAAGCTTTCTTT. This codes for CASSDQGTHTEAFF.

The chain uses TRBV7-9 and TRBJ2-1; 7 bases match TRBD1. J was trimmed by 2 bases and V by 3 bases; bases with no gene match: 13. This CDR3 has 18 amino acids. Germline values: CDR1 SEHNR, CDR2 FQNEAQ (reference sequence). The CDR3 DNA reads as TGTGCCAGCAGCTTTCTCCTTCACAGGGGTGCTACCTACAATGAGCAGTTCTTC. Amino acids: CASSFLLHRGATYNEQFF.

The J gene is TRBJ2-1, the V gene TRBV15; no clear D. There are 19 residues in the CDR3. Germline V gene data show CDR1 as LNHNV and CDR2 as YYDKDF (reference sequence). V lost 0 bases and J 4 bases, leaving 22 bases between the germline ends. CDR3 residues: CATSRDRWPRRLEYNEQFF. CDR3 nucleotides: TGTGCCACCAGCAGAGATAGGTGGCCCCGCAGACTGGAATACAATGAGCAGTTCTTC.

The gene calls are TRBV6-5 and TRBJ2-1; 8 positions match TRBD1. The CDR3 runs 12 residues. J lost 13 bases, V lost 6 bases, and 8 bases had no gene match. Per the germline V gene, CDR1 is MNHEY and CDR2 is SVGAGI. The CDR3 DNA reads as TGTGCCAGCAGCCAAGACAGGGGCGCTCAGTTCTTC. Translating gives CASSQDRGAQFF.

V gene TRBV6-6 combines with J gene TRBJ2-2; 8 bases align to TRBD1. V lost 6 bases and J lost 3; bases outside the gene matches: 0. Germline CDR1 reads MNHNY; CDR2 reads SVGAGI (reference sequence). The CDR3 spans 13 residues. DNA of the CDR3: TGTGCCAGCAGGGACAGGGACACCGGGGAGCTGTTTTTT. This encodes CASRDRDTGELFF.

V is TRBV27 and J is TRBJ2-5; TRBD2 agrees at 15 bases. Trimming cost V 3 bases and J 5 bases; bases outside gene matches: 13. There are 19 residues in the CDR3. Germline CDR1 reads MNHEY; CDR2 reads SMNVEV (reference sequence). The CDR3, as DNA: TGTGCCAGCAGTTTTGACAGGGGACTAGCGGGAGGTCCGGGGGAGACCCAGTACTTC. Translating it yields CASSFDRGLAGGPGETQYF.

This clone came up a few times. The chain has TRBV18 and TRBJ1-1; D is unclear. The CDR3 has 13 amino acids. Germline V lookup: CDR1 KGHSH, CDR2 LQKENI. V was clipped by 0 bases and J by 9 bases, with 11 bases between them. Here the CDR3 reads CASSPPTGFQAFF. As DNA, the CDR3 is TGTGCCAGCTCACCACCGACGGGTTTTCAAGCTTTCTTT. The full variable domain, with the rest looked up from reference TRBV18 and TRBJ1-1, is NAGVMQNPRHLVRRRGQEARLRCSPMKGHSHVYWYRQLPEEGLKFMVYLQKENIIDESGMPKERFSAEFPKEGPSILRIQQVVRGDSAAYFCASSPPTGFQAFFGQGTRLTVV.

This chain joins TRBV28 and TRBJ1-1, with D maybe TRBD1 (6 bases). The CDR3 has 15 amino acids. V lost 7 bases and J lost 0, with 15 bases in between. Per the germline V gene, CDR1 is MDHEN and CDR2 is SYDVKM. The CDR3 bases are TGTGCCAGCAAAGCCGGGGGGGCCATGAACACTGAAGCTTTCTTT. The encoded protein is CASKAGGAMNTEAFF. The full variable domain, with the rest looked up from reference TRBV28 and TRBJ1-1, is DVKVTQSSRYLVKRTGEKVFLECVQDMDHENMFWYRQDPGLGLRLIYFSYDVKMKEKGDIPEGYSVSREKKERFSLILESASTNQTSMYLCASKAGGAMNTEAFFGQGTRLTVV.

The genes are TRBV9 and TRBJ1-3, with D perhaps TRBD1 (5 bases). The CDR3 is 15 residues long. Trimming left V 2 bases short and J 0 bases short, with 9 bases between. Per the germline V gene, CDR1 is SGDLS and CDR2 is YYNGEE. CDR3 DNA: TGTGCCAGCAGCGTCGACAGTTACTCTGGAAACACCATATATTTT. It codes for CASSVDSYSGNTIYF.

This sequence joins TRBV6-1 and TRBJ1-1; D gene ambiguous. Germline values: CDR1 MNHNS, CDR2 SASEGT. This CDR3 has 15 amino acids. V lost 1 base, J lost 1 base, and 10 bases lay in between. CDR3 bases: TGTGCCAGCAGTGAAGACTACACCCCGAACACTGAAGCTTTCTTT. Its protein product is CASSEDYTPNTEAFF.

The rearrangement joins TRBV7-2 to TRBJ1-2; TRBD1 agrees at 9 bases. Unmatched junction bases numbered 8, after V lost 4 bases and J lost 8 bases. Germline assignment: CDR1 SGHTA and CDR2 FQGNSA. The CDR3 totals 14 residues. For the CDR3, the DNA is TGTGCCAGCAGCTCCGGGACAGGGTATAACGGCTACACCTTC. Its translation: CASSSGTGYNGYTF.

About this clone: The sample contains more than one DNA sequence encoding this CDR3. The gene calls are TRBV28 and TRBJ1-5, with 7 bases fitting TRBD1. Germline values: CDR1 MDHEN, CDR2 SYDVKM. The CDR3 length is 15 residues. The ends lost 3 bases at V and 7 bases at J; junction bases unmatched: 9. The CDR3 DNA is TGTGCCAGCAGTTTCTCAGGGGGGCGTGGACAGCCCCAGCATTTT. This encodes CASSFSGGRGQPQHF.

This sequence joins TRBV27 and TRBJ2-1; 9 nucleotides align to TRBD2. The CDR3 extends over 15 amino acids. The V gene end was trimmed by 3 bases and the J gene end by 5 bases; junction bases not matched to a gene: 5. Germline V gene lookup returns CDR1 MNHEY and CDR2 SMNVEV (reference sequence). This CDR3 reads CASSFGGRGNNEQFF. The CDR3 coding sequence is TGTGCCAGCAGTTTCGGCGGGAGGGGAAACAATGAGCAGTTCTTC.

The rearrangement joins TRBV4-2 to TRBJ1-5, with D tentatively TRBD1 (6 bases). V lost 1 base, J lost 4 bases, and 14 bases lay in between. Germline V gene sequence: CDR1 LGHNA, CDR2 YNFKEQ. This CDR3 has 16 amino acids. The CDR3 bases are TGTGCCAGCAGCCAAGGGGTACAGGGAGCTAATCAGCCCCAGCATTTT. Translated: CASSQGVQGANQPQHF.

This clone turned up a few times. CDR3 residues: CASSMARGPTRYGYTF. The CDR3 DNA reads TGTGCCAGTAGTATGGCTAGGGGGCCGACCCGCTATGGCTACACCTTC. The chain is built from TRBV19 and TRBJ1-2; 7 bases line up with TRBD1. V lost 3 bases and J lost 4; bases outside the gene matches: 11. The CDR3 is 16 amino acids. Germline V gene sequence: CDR1 LNHDA, CDR2 SQIVND (reference sequence). Looking up the rest from reference TRBV19 and TRBJ1-2 gives the full variable domain: DGGITQSPKYLFRKEGQNVTLSCEQNLNHDAMYWYRQDPGQGLRLIYYSQIVNDFQKGDIAEGYSVSREKKESFPLTVTSAQKNPTAFYLCASSMARGPTRYGYTFGSGTRLTVV.

V and J are TRBV20-1 and TRBJ2-7; D ambiguous. This CDR3 has 11 amino acids. Germline CDR1 DFQATT, CDR2 SNEGSKA (reference sequence). V gave up 3 bases and J gave up 0 bases, with 3 bases separating them. The CDR3 DNA sequence: TGCAGTGCTAGGAGCTCCTACGAGCAGTACTTC. Translation: CSARSSYEQYF.